The 3 T cell receptor beta chains listed next were all sequenced from one sample in a study of T cell responses to AZD1222 COVID-19 vaccine. Sequencing was performed with immunoSEQ multiplex PCR; in TCRdb, only in-frame clones are kept and a portion is missing. Of 100,000 to 150,000 clones in the sample, 89% are singletons; the top ten hold 1.5% to 1.8%. Sequences were derived from peripheral blood, sampled on day 0 of AZD1222 vaccination. Receptors were obtained from an adult in good health.

This chain connects TRBV6-2 or TRBV6-3 to TRBJ2-3; D possibly matches TRBD1 or TRBD2 (5 bases each). The CDR3 is 19 amino acids. Per the germline V gene, CDR1 is MNHEY and CDR2 is SVGEGT. V gave up 4 bases and J gave up 1 base, with 24 bases separating them. As DNA, the CDR3 is TGTGCCAGCAGTTTACCTTTCCGGGACCCGCGGGTAGGCACAGATACGCAGTATTTT. It translates to CASSLPFRDPRVGTDTQYF.

The CDR3 sequence is CASSWEDRYGYTF. In DNA form, the CDR3 reads TGTGCCAGCAGCTGGGAGGACAGATATGGCTACACCTTC. The chain joins TRBV5-4 to TRBJ1-2; D may be TRBD1 (6 bases). V gave up 3 bases and J gave up 5 bases, with 11 bases separating them. The germline V gene has CDR1 SGHNT and CDR2 YYREEE (reference sequence). CDR3 length equals 13 residues.

This clone was seen more than once but under ten times. V and J are TRBV2 and TRBJ1-6; D might be TRBD1 (5 bases). Germline V lookup: CDR1 SNHLY, CDR2 FYNNEI. Trimming removed 8 bases from V and 10 bases from J, with 15 bases in between. The CDR3 runs to 13 residues. CDR3 bases: TGTGCCAGCGGGGGGACTTCCCAATCACCCCTCCACTTT. As protein: CASGGTSQSPLHF.